The rows below give T cell receptor beta chains drawn from one sample of a study of T cell changes during pregnancy in multiple sclerosis. Some clones are missing from TCRdb's copy, which holds only in-frame ones; the method was immunoSEQ multiplex PCR. The sample has 75,000 to 100,000 clones, 85% to 95% seen once. The source was peripheral blood, collected after pregnancy. The receptors were gathered from a female donor with multiple sclerosis, enrolled in a pregnancy study. Each CDR3 is given with its conserved first and last residue. D genes are given only for firm matches. A row's size may be missing; if present it is once, few, many or a size class.

j_gene | v_gene | abundance | len | d_gene | CDR3aa | CDR3nt
TRBJ1-3 | TRBV5-1 | - | 14 | TRBD1 | CASTEGASGNTIYF | TGCGCCAGCACCGAGGGGGCTTCTGGAAACACCATATATTTT
TRBJ1-2 | TRBV4-2 | - | 16 | TRBD1 | CASSPRSSRGEDGYTF | TGTGCCAGCAGCCCCCGCTCAAGCAGGGGGGAAGATGGCTACACCTTC
TRBJ2-7 | TRBV7-6 | - | 15 | - | CASSLGAGVTYEQYF | TGTGCCAGCAGCTTAGGGGCAGGGGTCACCTACGAGCAGTACTTC
TRBJ2-3 | TRBV5-1 | - | 16 | TRBD1 | CASSLEGTGGTDTQYF | TGCGCCAGCAGCTTGGAAGGGACAGGGGGGACAGATACGCAGTATTTT
TRBJ2-1 | TRBV7-2 | once | 16 | TRBD2 | CASSFLAGGAGNEQFF | TGTGCCAGCAGCTTTTTGGCGGGAGGGGCCGGGAATGAGCAGTTCTTC
TRBJ1-5 | TRBV27 | - | 13 | - | CASSFRMGQPQHF | TGTGCCAGCAGTTTCCGAATGGGCCAGCCCCAGCATTTT
TRBJ1-5 | TRBV4-1 | - | 15 | - | CASSQEAGSNQPQHF | TGCGCCAGCAGCCAAGAAGCAGGGAGCAATCAGCCCCAGCATTTT
TRBJ2-1 | TRBV29-1 | - | 13 | TRBD1 | CSADQGVVDEQFF | TGCAGCGCCGACCAGGGGGTAGTTGATGAGCAGTTCTTC
TRBJ2-1 | TRBV11-2 | - | 17 | - | CASRPLMGQELQNEQFF | TGTGCCAGCAGACCACTGATGGGGCAGGAGCTACAGAATGAGCAGTTCTTC
TRBJ2-5 | TRBV13 | - | 18 | TRBD2 | CASSSRFARGLARETQYF | TGTGCCAGCAGCTCTCGATTCGCCCGGGGACTAGCTAGAGAGACCCAGTACTTC
TRBJ2-7 | TRBV5-1 | - | 14 | - | CASSLVGLLDEQYF | TGCGCCAGCAGCTTGGTCGGACTCCTCGACGAGCAGTACTTC
TRBJ1-5 | TRBV5-8 | - | 14 | TRBD1 | CASSGGTANQPQHF | TGTGCCAGCAGCGGCGGGACAGCTAATCAGCCCCAGCATTTT
TRBJ2-1 | TRBV5-6 | - | 17 | TRBD2 | CASSSLAGGSSYNEQFF | TGTGCCAGCAGCTCCTTAGCGGGGGGTAGCTCCTACAATGAGCAGTTCTTC
TRBJ2-3 | TRBV9 | - | 16 | TRBD2 | CASSPGTSGLTDTQYF | TGTGCCAGCAGCCCAGGGACTAGCGGACTCACAGATACGCAGTATTTT
TRBJ2-5 | TRBV30 | - | 15 | TRBD2 | CAWSQIGGGQETQYF | TGTGCCTGGAGCCAAATTGGGGGGGGCCAAGAGACCCAGTACTTC
TRBJ1-2 | TRBV4-1 | - | 17 | - | CASSQDGRPGLDYGYTF | TGCGCCAGCAGCCAAGATGGTCGTCCAGGGCTAGATTATGGCTACACCTTC
TRBJ2-2 | TRBV4-3 | medium-sized | 15 | - | CASSLYRDSTGELFF | TGCGCCAGCAGCCTCTATCGGGATAGCACCGGGGAGCTGTTTTTT
TRBJ1-2 | TRBV18 | - | 16 | - | CASLYGPGRGSYGYTF | TGTGCCAGCTTATACGGGCCAGGGCGGGGAAGTTATGGCTACACCTTC
TRBJ2-5 | TRBV19 | - | 14 | TRBD1 | CASTPTGIGETQYF | TGTGCCAGTACGCCGACAGGGATCGGAGAGACCCAGTACTTC
TRBJ1-3 | TRBV7-8 | - | 14 | - | CASTKQDSGNTIYF | TGTGCCAGCACCAAACAGGACTCTGGAAACACCATATATTTT
TRBJ2-1 | TRBV29-1 | few | 13 | - | CSGDNHSYNEQFF | TGCAGCGGGGACAACCACTCCTACAATGAGCAGTTCTTC
TRBJ1-4 | TRBV18 | - | 17 | - | CASSPLLAASTNEKLFF | TGTGCCAGCTCACCACTTCTCGCAGCGTCAACTAATGAAAAACTGTTTTTT
TRBJ1-1 | TRBV19 | - | 11 | - | CASSIVTEAFF | TGTGCCAGTAGTATCGTCACTGAAGCTTTCTTT
TRBJ2-3 | TRBV30 | once | 14 | TRBD2 | CAWSRGEGTDTQYF | TGTGCCTGGAGTCGGGGGGAGGGCACAGATACGCAGTATTTT
TRBJ2-7 | TRBV27 | - | 15 | TRBD2 | CASSQNSGDYYEQYF | TGTGCCAGCAGCCAAAATAGCGGGGACTACTACGAGCAGTACTTC
TRBJ2-1 | TRBV6-1 | - | 13 | - | CASRRDSDVEQFF | TGTGCCAGCAGAAGGGACTCCGATGTGGAGCAGTTCTTC
TRBJ2-5 | TRBV27 | - | 13 | TRBD1 | CASRQGGRETQYF | TGTGCCAGCAGACAGGGGGGTCGGGAGACCCAGTACTTC
TRBJ2-7 | TRBV13 | - | 14 | - | CASSPRTLSYEQYF | TGTGCCAGCAGCCCGCGGACACTCTCCTACGAGCAGTACTTC
TRBJ1-1 | TRBV7-9 | - | 13 | - | CASSFLSDTEAFF | TGTGCCAGCAGCTTTTTGTCCGACACCGAAGCTTTCTTT
TRBJ1-2 | TRBV28 | - | 13 | - | CASSFGGDYGYTF | TGTGCCAGCAGTTTTGGGGGCGACTATGGCTACACCTTC
TRBJ2-1 | TRBV9 | - | 14 | - | CASSPSMPSVRQFF | TGTGCCAGCAGCCCTAGCATGCCTAGCGTTCGGCAGTTCTTC
TRBJ2-7 | TRBV2 | once | 15 | - | CASSELGGVVYEQYF | TGTGCCAGCAGTGAATTAGGGGGAGTCGTGTACGAGCAGTACTTC
TRBJ1-1 | TRBV5-6 | - | 16 | - | CASSSEMTGMNTEAFF | TGTGCCAGCAGCTCGGAAATGACAGGCATGAACACTGAAGCTTTCTTT
TRBJ1-1 | TRBV18 | - | 16 | - | CASSPFGWFSHTEAFF | TGTGCCAGCTCACCCTTCGGTTGGTTTTCCCACACTGAAGCTTTCTTT
TRBJ2-5 | TRBV6-5 | - | 12 | - | CASSYSGETQYF | TGTGCCAGCAGTTACTCGGGCGAGACCCAGTACTTC
TRBJ2-1 | TRBV19 | - | 16 | - | CASSINPGGHYNEQFF | TGTGCCAGTAGTATAAATCCTGGGGGCCACTACAATGAGCAGTTCTTC
TRBJ2-7 | TRBV19 | - | 13 | - | CASSVGHSYEQYF | TGTGCCAGTAGTGTAGGACACAGCTACGAGCAGTACTTC
TRBJ2-7 | TRBV19 | - | 15 | TRBD2 | CASSLSTSGTYEQYF | TGTGCCAGTAGCCTGTCGACTAGCGGGACTTACGAGCAGTACTTC
TRBJ2-7 | TRBV10-2 | - | 14 | TRBD2 | CASYNGGGGYEQYF | TGCGCCAGCTATAATGGGGGGGGAGGCTATGAGCAGTACTTC
TRBJ1-1 | TRBV18 | - | 14 | - | CASSPPSQKSEAFF | TGTGCCAGCTCACCACCATCACAGAAGTCTGAAGCTTTCTTT
TRBJ1-2 | TRBV7-8 | once | 13 | - | CASWGGANYGYTF | TGTGCCAGCTGGGGCGGAGCTAACTATGGCTACACCTTC
TRBJ1-1 | TRBV2 | - | 12 | TRBD1 | CASSQQGAQAFF | TGTGCCAGCAGCCAACAGGGGGCGCAGGCTTTCTTT
TRBJ2-6 | TRBV28 | - | 16 | - | CASSFPVPSGANVLTF | TGTGCCAGCAGTTTTCCAGTTCCTTCTGGGGCCAACGTCCTGACTTTC
TRBJ1-2 | TRBV7-9 | - | 15 | - | CASSALEGANYGYTF | TGTGCCAGCAGCGCTTTAGAGGGGGCTAACTATGGCTACACCTTC
TRBJ1-1 | TRBV6-5 | once | 12 | - | CASSPTGVEAFF | TGTGCCAGCAGTCCAACTGGTGTTGAAGCTTTCTTT
TRBJ2-7 | TRBV4-3 | - | 14 | TRBD1 | CASSHGQGGYEQYF | TGCGCCAGCAGCCACGGACAGGGCGGCTACGAGCAGTACTTC
TRBJ1-3 | TRBV5-6 | once | 15 | - | CASSNGGGSGNTIYF | TGTGCCAGCAGTAATGGGGGAGGCTCTGGAAACACCATATATTTT
TRBJ1-5 | TRBV1 | - | 22 | - | CTSSPPIKTGGNLSYSNQPQHF | TGCACCAGCAGCCCCCCGATTAAGACAGGGGGCAACCTAAGCTATAGCAATCAGCCCCAGCATTTT